This is a list of T cell receptor beta chains from one sample in a study of shared clonotypes between healthy human individuals. Libraries were prepared by immunoSEQ multiplex PCR; TCRdb keeps only in-frame clonotypes and omits some of them. The table has 2.3 million or so clones, just over 90% seen once. Sequenced: naive CD4+ T cells from PBMCs. The receptors here all came from a man younger than 35 in good health. Some clones in this sample may be carry-over from other donors' samples. Each CDR3 is given with its conserved first and last residue. The D gene is left open where the match is weak. Not every row has a clone size; where given, it reads once, few, many or a size class.

TRBV5-1	NA	TRBJ2-1	NA	TGCGCCAGCAGCTTGGCCGGACAGTCCGATGAGCAGTTCTTC	CASSLAGQSDEQFF
TRBV19	NA	TRBJ1-1	few	TGTGCCAGTAGGACAGACCTGAACACTGAAGCTTTCTTT	CASRTDLNTEAFF
TRBV7-6	TRBD1	TRBJ2-7	NA	TGTGCCAGCAGCGCACGGACAGGTCGTACCTACGAGCAGTACTTC	CASSARTGRTYEQYF
TRBV5-1	TRBD2	TRBJ2-7	NA	TGCGCCAGCAGCTTGCCGACTAGCCTCCCCGAGCAGTACTTC	CASSLPTSLPEQYF
TRBV5-1	NA	TRBJ2-7	NA	TGCGCCAGCAGCTTAGAAGGCCCGTCCTCATACGAGCAGTACTTC	CASSLEGPSSYEQYF
TRBV28	NA	TRBJ1-5	NA	TGTGCCAGCAGTTTAACGGCCCAGCCCCAGCATTTT	CASSLTAQPQHF
TRBV5-1	NA	TRBJ2-2	once	TGCGCCAGCAGCACCGACTTCTGGAGCGCCACCGGGGAGCTGTTTTTT	CASSTDFWSATGELFF
TRBV23-1	NA	TRBJ1-2	NA	TGCGCCAGCAGCCTTTCCCCCGGGGGCCCTAACTATGGCTACACCTTC	CASSLSPGGPNYGYTF
TRBV7-3	TRBD2	TRBJ2-1	NA	TGTGCCAGCAGCCCCTATATTGGCGGGAGGGCGGATGAGCAGTTCTTC	CASSPYIGGRADEQFF
TRBV29-1	NA	TRBJ1-5	NA	TGCAGCGTTGGAGGACAGAACAATCAGCCCCAGCATTTT	CSVGGQNNQPQHF
TRBV30	TRBD1	TRBJ2-1	NA	TGTGCCTGGAGGGTTCCGGGACAGGGAAGGATGAGGTACAATGAGCAGTTCTTC	CAWRVPGQGRMRYNEQFF
TRBV7-2	NA	TRBJ2-3	NA	TGTGCCAGCAGCCCCAGATCTTGGGCAGATACGCAGTATTTT	CASSPRSWADTQYF
TRBV18	NA	TRBJ1-3	NA	TGTGCCAGCTCACCCACCGGCAGGGAACGCACTGGAAACACCATATATTTT	CASSPTGRERTGNTIYF
TRBV9	TRBD2	TRBJ2-1	NA	TGTGCCAGCAGCGTTACTAGCGGGACTTACAATGAGCAGTTCTTC	CASSVTSGTYNEQFF
TRBV27	NA	TRBJ2-1	NA	TGTGCCAGCAGTTACCGCGGGCGCTCCTACAATGAGCAGTTCTTC	CASSYRGRSYNEQFF
TRBV28	NA	TRBJ2-5	NA	TGTGCCAGCAGTTCCTCAGAGACCCAGTACTTC	CASSSSETQYF
TRBV28	TRBD1	TRBJ1-5	NA	TGTGCCAGCAGGAGAGACGGGACAGCTAGCAATCAGCCCCAGCATTTT	CASRRDGTASNQPQHF
TRBV29-1	TRBD1	TRBJ1-5	NA	TGCAGCGTCCTGACAGGGACCAATCAGCCCCAGCATTTT	CSVLTGTNQPQHF
TRBV6-1	NA	TRBJ1-2	NA	TGTGCCAGCAGTGAAAAGGGGGGGGTAGGCTACACCTTC	CASSEKGGVGYTF
TRBV6-1	TRBD2	TRBJ2-7	NA	TGTGCCAGCAGACTAGCGGGAGAGCAGTACTTC	CASRLAGEQYF
TRBV2	TRBD1	TRBJ1-4	NA	TGTGCCAGCAGTCCGACAGGGGTGGCTGAAAAACTGTTTTTT	CASSPTGVAEKLFF
TRBV23-1	NA	TRBJ1-5	NA	TGCGCCAGCAGTCTAGAATCGCCGCCGGGACGGAGCAATCAGCCCCAGCATTTT	CASSLESPPGRSNQPQHF
TRBV28	NA	TRBJ1-3	NA	TGTGCCAGCAGTCAAATCCGGGGTACAGGGAGGGCCATATATTTT	CASSQIRGTGRAIYF
TRBV5-1	TRBD1	TRBJ1-3	NA	TGCGCCAGCAGCTTCAACACCGGGACAGGGTCGGGTGGCATATATTTT	CASSFNTGTGSGGIYF
TRBV5-6	NA	TRBJ2-3	once	TGTGCCAGCAGCTCTTCTAGAGGGGATACGCAGTATTTT	CASSSSRGDTQYF
TRBV4-1	NA	TRBJ2-7	NA	TGCGCCAGCAGCCATCTATTGGGATACGAGCAGTACTTC	CASSHLLGYEQYF
TRBV7-2	NA	TRBJ2-3	NA	TGTGCCAGCAGCTCTTACAGGGGAGGTACAGATACGCAGTATTTT	CASSSYRGGTDTQYF
TRBV5-1	TRBD1	TRBJ2-2	NA	TGCGCCAGCAGCTTGGGTGGGACAGTTCCGGGGGAGCTGTTTTTT	CASSLGGTVPGELFF
TRBV5-1	NA	TRBJ1-1	NA	TGCGCCAGCAGCCCCCGAGAGGGGAGGAACACTGAAGCTTTCTTT	CASSPREGRNTEAFF
TRBV29-1	NA	TRBJ1-1	NA	TGCAGCGTTGAAGAGGGGGGGCGAGGAACTGAAGCTTTCTTT	CSVEEGGRGTEAFF
TRBV30	NA	TRBJ1-6	NA	TGTGCCTGGAGTGATTGGACAGTTACCAGCTCCTATAATTCACCCCTCCACTTT	CAWSDWTVTSSYNSPLHF
TRBV5-5	NA	TRBJ2-2	few	TGTGCCAGCAGCTTAAACACCGGGGAGCTGTTTTTT	CASSLNTGELFF
TRBV7-9	TRBD1	TRBJ2-3	NA	TGTGCCAGCAGACTGGGACAGAAGACAGATACGCAGTATTTT	CASRLGQKTDTQYF
TRBV9	TRBD2	TRBJ2-1	NA	TGTGCCAGCAGCTTGCACCTAGCGGGAGTAGGCAATGAGCAGTTCTTC	CASSLHLAGVGNEQFF
TRBV7-2	TRBD1	TRBJ1-2	NA	TGTGCCAGCAGCCCACGGCCACAGGGGTACTATGGCTACACCTTC	CASSPRPQGYYGYTF
TRBV5-1	TRBD2	TRBJ2-7	NA	TGCGCCAGCAGCCCCGGGACTAGCGGATACGAGCAGTACTTC	CASSPGTSGYEQYF
TRBV5-4	NA	TRBJ1-3	NA	TGTGCCAGCAGCTCGGCAGGGGATTTGCGTGGAAACACCATATATTTT	CASSSAGDLRGNTIYF
TRBV7-9	NA	TRBJ2-3	NA	TGTGCCAGCAGCTTAGGCCTAGTAACAGATACGCAGTATTTT	CASSLGLVTDTQYF
TRBV15	NA	TRBJ1-2	NA	TGTGCCACCAGCAGAGACCCCTGGACACATGGCTACACCTTC	CATSRDPWTHGYTF
TRBV5-1	TRBD1	TRBJ1-2	NA	TGCGCCAGCAGCTTGGACAGGGGGCTCTATGGCTACACCTTC	CASSLDRGLYGYTF
TRBV18	NA	TRBJ1-1	NA	TGTGCCAGCTCGGCGGTCCGGGTTGAGACTGAAGCTTTCTTT	CASSAVRVETEAFF
TRBV5-1	TRBD2	TRBJ2-1	NA	TGCGCCAGCAGCCCGGGACTAGCGGGAGGTCGGGATGAGCAGTTCTTC	CASSPGLAGGRDEQFF
TRBV5-4	TRBD1	TRBJ2-7	NA	TGTGCCAGCAGCCCGGCGGGACAGGGCCTCTTCGAGCAGTACTTC	CASSPAGQGLFEQYF
TRBV4-1	NA	TRBJ1-1	NA	TGCGCCAGCAGCCTCAGACAGCAGAACACTGAAGCTTTCTTT	CASSLRQQNTEAFF
TRBV2	TRBD1	TRBJ1-5	NA	TGTGCCAGCAGCGACAGGGGCCCCAATCAGCCCCAGCATTTT	CASSDRGPNQPQHF
TRBV5-1	NA	TRBJ2-5	NA	TGCGCCAGCAGCTTGGCGGCTAGCGCGCGGAAAGAGACCCAGTACTTC	CASSLAASARKETQYF
TRBV28	TRBD1	TRBJ1-5	NA	TGTGCCAGCCTCACAGGGGGTCGCGATCAGCCCCAGCATTTT	CASLTGGRDQPQHF
TRBV7-8	NA	TRBJ2-3	once	TGTGCCAGCAGCTTAGCGCTGCTAGCGCCCGGCGCAGATACGCAGTATTTT	CASSLALLAPGADTQYF
TRBV18	NA	TRBJ1-4	once	TGTGCCAGCTCACCGGGCGGCCAGAATGAAAAACTGTTTTTT	CASSPGGQNEKLFF
TRBV7-2	NA	TRBJ1-5	few	TGTGCCAGCAGCTTAGTAGGCCAGAACAATCAGCCCCAGCATTTT	CASSLVGQNNQPQHF
TRBV7-2	TRBD2	TRBJ2-2	NA	TGTGCCAGCAGCTTAGCGGGACTAGCGGACACCGGGGAGCTGTTTTTT	CASSLAGLADTGELFF
TRBV18	TRBD2	TRBJ2-1	NA	TGTGCCAGCTCACCAATGGGACTAGCGGGAGTCGGAGAGCAGTTCTTC	CASSPMGLAGVGEQFF
TRBV7-8	TRBD2	TRBJ2-5	NA	TGTGCCAGCAGCTTATGGACTAGTAAAGAGACCCAGTACTTC	CASSLWTSKETQYF
TRBV25-1	NA	TRBJ1-1	NA	TGTGCCAGCAGTGACGCTACGGATGCGAACACTGAAGCTTTCTTT	CASSDATDANTEAFF
TRBV30	NA	TRBJ1-1	NA	TGTGCCTGGAGTGGACGGGAGGAAGCTTTCTTT	CAWSGREEAFF